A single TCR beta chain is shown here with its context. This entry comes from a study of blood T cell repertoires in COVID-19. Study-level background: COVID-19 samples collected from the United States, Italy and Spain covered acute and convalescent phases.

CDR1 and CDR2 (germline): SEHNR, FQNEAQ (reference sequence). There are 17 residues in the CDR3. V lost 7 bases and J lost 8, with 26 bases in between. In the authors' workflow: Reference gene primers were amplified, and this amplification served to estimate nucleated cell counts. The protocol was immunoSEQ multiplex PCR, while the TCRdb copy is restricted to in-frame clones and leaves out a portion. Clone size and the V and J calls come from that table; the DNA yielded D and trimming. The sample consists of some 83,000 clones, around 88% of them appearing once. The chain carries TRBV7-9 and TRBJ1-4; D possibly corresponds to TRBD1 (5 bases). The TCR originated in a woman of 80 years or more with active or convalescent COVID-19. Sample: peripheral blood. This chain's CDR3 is CASTPRRGDNVGEKLFF. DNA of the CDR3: TGTGCCAGCACCCCTCGCCGGGGGGATAACGTTGGAGAAAAACTGTTTTTT.